The clone carrying this T cell receptor (beta chain) was seen a handful of times. Uncontrolled infection, other autoimmune disease, pregnancy or lactation barred patients from enrollment. These data are taken from a study of T cells in Graves' hyperthyroidism and ophthalmopathy. The overall study: Peripheral blood sampling occurred at initial diagnosis, before any treatment.

TCR beta CDR3 regions were amplified from RNA. The HTBI set primed first-round TCR CDR3 RT-PCR. TCRdb reprocessed the multiplex PCR reads via MiXCR and lists one record per CDR3 protein. The table lists a few hundred thousand distinct CDR3 sequences, about 16% of them singletons, with around 28% in the top ten. The sample consisted of blood. This sequence was found in a woman aged 30 to 39 with Graves' ophthalmopathy.

This CDR3 is CASSPIEGEGYSTDTQYF. CDR3 nucleotide sequence: TGTGCCAGCAGCCCTATAGAGGGGGAGGGTTACAGCACAGATACGCAGTATTTT. The chain carries TRBV7-9 and TRBJ2-3; a possible D gene is TRBD2 (7 bases). Germline V gene data show CDR1 as SEHNR and CDR2 as FQNEAQ (reference sequence). The V and J ends lost 5 bases and 0 bases respectively, with 21 bases between them. CDR3 length: 18 amino acids.